This T cell receptor beta chain was captured in a study of OX40 agonist ivuxolimab in advanced cancers. The assay was immunoSEQ multiplex PCR, and TCRdb's table has in-frame clones only and misses some. The sample has about 80,000 clones; more than 90% are singletons. The input for sequencing was CD4+ or CD8+ T cells sorted from blood, taken in a trial of the OX40 agonist ivuxolimab. The TCR was taken from an adult with an advanced solid tumor such as melanoma, head and neck, liver or kidney cancer.

The CDR3 loop reads CASSPSFGQHTEAFF. CDR3 in DNA: TGTGCCAGCTCACCATCGTTCGGACAGCACACTGAAGCTTTCTTT. V gene TRBV18 combines with J gene TRBJ1-1; D is possibly TRBD1 (6 bases). Trimming pared 2 bases from V and 3 bases from J, leaving 13 bases between. The CDR3 has 15 amino acids. Germline loops: CDR1 KGHSH, CDR2 LQKENI.